Listed here is a single T cell receptor (beta chain). The junction shows a germline mismatch at one end, possibly a read error. CDR1 is MNHEY and CDR2 is SVGEGT in the germline V gene. This CDR3 comprises 14 residues. This sample's RNA came from whole unsorted tissue. The normal lung tissue was taken more than 3 cm from the tumor edge. Three rounds of nested PCR, following a modified ARM-PCR protocol, produced the TCRbeta library. TCRdb processed the multiplex PCR reads anew with MiXCR; each CDR3 protein has one entry. Seen here are roughly 74,000 distinct CDR3 sequences, over 65% observed once, and the top ten hold 40%. This sample is part of a study of tumor and adjacent non-tumor tissue in lung cancer.

The origin of this receptor is a man in his 70s with non-small cell lung cancer. Sequencing was done on a sample of distant non-tumor lung tissue. The V gene is TRBV6-2 or TRBV6-3, the J gene TRBJ2-5; TRBD2 is a possible D gene (6 bases). The CDR3 here is CASSIKPSRETQYF. CDR3 DNA sequence: TGTGCCAGCAGTATAAAGCCAAGCCGGGAGACCCAATACTTC.